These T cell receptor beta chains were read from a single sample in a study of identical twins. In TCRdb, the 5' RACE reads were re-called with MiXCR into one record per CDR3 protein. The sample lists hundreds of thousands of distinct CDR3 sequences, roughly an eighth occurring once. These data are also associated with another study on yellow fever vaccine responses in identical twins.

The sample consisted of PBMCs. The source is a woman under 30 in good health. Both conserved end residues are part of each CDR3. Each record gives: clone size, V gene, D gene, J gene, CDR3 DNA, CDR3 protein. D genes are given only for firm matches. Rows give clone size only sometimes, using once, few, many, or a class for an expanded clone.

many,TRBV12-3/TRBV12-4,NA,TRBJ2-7,TGTGCCAGCAGTCTCACCCGAGTTGTAGCCTACGAGCAGTACTTC,CASSLTRVVAYEQYF
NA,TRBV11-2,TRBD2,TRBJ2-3,TGTGCCAGCAGCCGAGGTTCGGAGACTAGCGGGCCGGCTAGCACAGATACGCAGTATTTT,CASSRGSETSGPASTDTQYF
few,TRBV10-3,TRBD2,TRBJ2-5,TGTGCCATCAGTTCCGGACTAGCGGGAAGAGAGACCCAGTACTTC,CAISSGLAGRETQYF
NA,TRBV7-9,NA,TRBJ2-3,TGTGCCAGCAGCTCCAGCAGGGAGGGCACAGATACGCAGTATTTT,CASSSSREGTDTQYF
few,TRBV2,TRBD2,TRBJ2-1,TGTGCCAGCAGTGAAGAGGGACTAGCAGTATATGAGCAGTTCTTC,CASSEEGLAVYEQFF
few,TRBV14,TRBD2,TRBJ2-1,TGTGCCAGCAGCCGCGGACTAGTCTACAATGAGCAGTTCTTC,CASSRGLVYNEQFF
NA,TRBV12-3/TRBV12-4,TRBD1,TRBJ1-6,TGTGCCAGCAGGACAGGGGTTTCACCCCTCCACTTT,CASRTGVSPLHF
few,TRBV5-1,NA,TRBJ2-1,TGCGCCAGCAGCTTAACTCCCGGGAACAACAATGAGCAGTTCTTC,CASSLTPGNNNEQFF
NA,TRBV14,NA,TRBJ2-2,TGTGCCAGCAGCCCGACAGGTGGGATCGCCGGGGAGCTGTTTTTT,CASSPTGGIAGELFF
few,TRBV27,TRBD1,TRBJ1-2,TGTGCCAGCAGCCCCGTACAGGGGCGCACTAGCTACACCTTC,CASSPVQGRTSYTF
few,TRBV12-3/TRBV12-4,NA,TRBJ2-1,TGTGCCAGCAGTTTAGGAGACAGTACCTACAATGAGCAGTTCTTC,CASSLGDSTYNEQFF
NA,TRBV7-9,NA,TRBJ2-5,TGTGCCAGCAGCTCGACTAGGACGGAGACCCAGTACTTC,CASSSTRTETQYF
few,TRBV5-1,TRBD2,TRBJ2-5,TGCGCCAGCAGCTTGGCAGCGGGGCTGGAGACCCAGTACTTC,CASSLAAGLETQYF
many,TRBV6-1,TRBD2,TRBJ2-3,TGTGCCAGCAGTGGTAGCGGGAGAGGCACAGATACGCAGTATTTT,CASSGSGRGTDTQYF
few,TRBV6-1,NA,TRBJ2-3,TGTGCCAGCAGCTTCAACAGGGTGGTTCGGGGTACAGATACGCAGTATTTT,CASSFNRVVRGTDTQYF
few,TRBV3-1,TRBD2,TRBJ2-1,TGTGCCAGCAGTCCCACGCAGACTAGCGGTACCTACAATGAGCAGTTCTTC,CASSPTQTSGTYNEQFF
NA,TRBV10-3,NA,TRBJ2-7,TGTGCCATCAGGGACGGAATTTACGAGCAGTACTTC,CAIRDGIYEQYF
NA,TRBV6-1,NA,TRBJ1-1,TGTGCCAGCAGCACGAGATTTAACACTGAAGCTTTCTTT,CASSTRFNTEAFF
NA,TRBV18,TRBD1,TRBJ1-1,TGTGCCAGCTCACCACGCAATTGGGACAGCGGATCCACTGAAGCTTTCTTT,CASSPRNWDSGSTEAFF
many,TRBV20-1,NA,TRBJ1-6,TGCAGTGCTCTTACCGGGACCGAGAATTCACCCCTCCACTTT,CSALTGTENSPLHF
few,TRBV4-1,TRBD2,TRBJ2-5,TGCGCCAGCAGCCAAGAAGGGCTAGCGGGTTTCCAAGAGACCCAGTACTTC,CASSQEGLAGFQETQYF
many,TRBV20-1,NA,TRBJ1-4,TGCAGTGCAACGACTGCGTGGAATGAAAAACTGTTTTTT,CSATTAWNEKLFF
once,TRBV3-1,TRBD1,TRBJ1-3,TGTGCCTTCAGCCCTACCTCTTCTTGGACAGGGGGCTCTGGAAACACCATATATTTT,CAFSPTSSWTGGSGNTIYF
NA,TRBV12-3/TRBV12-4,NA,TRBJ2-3,TGTGCCAGCAGTCCCATCGGGGCGGGCATAGATACGCAGTATTTT,CASSPIGAGIDTQYF
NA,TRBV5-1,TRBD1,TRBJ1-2,TGCGCCAGCAGCTTGGGGGACAGGGGAGACTATGGCTACACCTTC,CASSLGDRGDYGYTF
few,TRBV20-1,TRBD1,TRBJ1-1,TGCAGTGCTTTGACAGGGCCTCAGCCTGAAGCTTTCTTT,CSALTGPQPEAFF
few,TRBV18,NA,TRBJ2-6,TGTGCCAGCATGGGTGACTACCTGATCTCTGGGGCCAACGTCCTGACTTTC,CASMGDYLISGANVLTF
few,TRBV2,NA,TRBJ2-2,TGTGCCAACAGCCGGGGGCGTCCCGAACGGGCCACCTTCGCCGGGGAGCTGTTTTTT,CANSRGRPERATFAGELFF
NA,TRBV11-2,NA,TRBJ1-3,TGTGCCAGCAGCCGATCCGGGAACCAAAACACCATATATTTT,CASSRSGNQNTIYF
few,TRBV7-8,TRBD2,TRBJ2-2,TGTGCCAGCAGACAGCGGGGGGACACCGGGGAGCTGTTTTTT,CASRQRGDTGELFF
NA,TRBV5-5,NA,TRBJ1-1,TGTGCCAGCAGCTTGGAGAGCCTCTCGAACACTGAAGCTTTCTTT,CASSLESLSNTEAFF
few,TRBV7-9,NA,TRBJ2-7,TGTGCCAGCAGCTTAGTGGACAGCCAAAGCTCCTACGAGCAGTACTTC,CASSLVDSQSSYEQYF
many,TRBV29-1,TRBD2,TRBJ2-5,TGCAGCGTTCTGAGCGGGATGCGGTACTTC,CSVLSGMRYF
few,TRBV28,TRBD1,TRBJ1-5,TGTGCCAGCAGTTTAAACTACAGGGGACGACAGCCCCAGCATTTT,CASSLNYRGRQPQHF
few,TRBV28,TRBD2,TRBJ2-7,TGTGCCAGCTATAGCGGGGGAAGAGGGGAGCAGTACTTC,CASYSGGRGEQYF